This TCR beta chain was identified during a study of cytomegalovirus exposure and HLA in healthy donors. Whole-study findings and limits: Presence/absence analyses treated sequencing depth as roughly uniform across donors.

In regard to this clone: Its target is unknown.

CDR3 length equals 13 residues. Germline assignment: CDR1 SGHDT and CDR2 YYEEEE. J was trimmed by 8 bases and V by 3 bases; bases with no gene match: 7. Both 60 Vbeta primers and 13 Jbeta primers went into the PCR. Generated by immunoSEQ multiplex PCR, the TCRdb table keeps only in-frame clones and is missing some. The repertoire holds 75,000 to 90,000 clones, with 60% to 85% as singletons. The TCR was taken from a woman aged 40-49 years in good health and CMV-seropositive. The V gene is TRBV5-6, the J gene TRBJ2-7, with 8 positions matching TRBD1. Specimen: PBMCs. The CDR3: CASSYERQGKQYF. Here the CDR3 DNA reads TGTGCCAGCAGCTACGAACGACAGGGGAAGCAGTACTTC.